The source of this T cell receptor beta chain is a study of blood T cells in healthy people across ages (dated by TCRdb to 2013 to 2016). In the study overall: In model experiments, template switching captured about one uniquely barcoded TCR beta cDNA molecule for every two T cells. To avoid experimental bias, donors of different ages were distributed randomly across sequencing lanes. Donors were grouped into four age groups: young (average roughly 15 years), middle-aged (around 39), aged (around 56) and long-lived (over 80). Using the same blood draw, the study looked at two additional independent replicas of 1 million unique cDNA reads for two donors, one aged 18 to 30 and the other aged 80 or older. Age-related changes in TCR beta repertoire diversity were measured in the study by deep sequencing normalized with unique cDNA molecular identifiers. Findings and caveats that apply to the study as a whole: Conclusive comparison of naive and antigen-experienced compartments was prevented by the profiling of bulk unsorted PBMCs. Estimates of total diversity based on one million sequenced T cells were regarded as lower bounds and as underestimates. Donor CMV infection status was unknown, potentially confounding age-related changes in expanded clonotypes. There was a strong correlation between observed TCR beta diversity and the percentage of naive T cells measured by flow cytometry. Observed TCR beta diversity per million T cells fell roughly linearly with age, and a significant reduction was already apparent by age roughly 40. Compared with the aged group, more naive CD4+ T cells, fewer expanded clones and increased TCR diversity were shown by the long-lived group, suggesting age selection.

The library was built by means of 5' RACE. The sequencing machine was an Illumina HiSeq 2500. A second PCR of about 6 to 11 cycles was performed with a sample-barcoded 5' primer and a J-beta primer mix. A unique molecular identifier was introduced onto each TCR beta cDNA molecule by a template-switch 5' adaptor carrying 12 random nucleotides. Each sample yielded at least 2.5 million CDR3-containing paired-end reads. First-strand cDNA was synthesized from all RNA with the Mint cDNA synthesis kit, primed by a TRBC-specific oligonucleotide. Following uracil-DNA glycosylase treatment, a first 18-cycle PCR with universal primers M1SS and BC2_uni_R was performed on all cDNA. The source study handled its data this way. For normalization, 1 million high-quality reads, each with a distinct molecular identifier, were randomly selected from each sample. Instead of being binned into consensus sequences, reads with shared molecular identifiers were discarded. MiTCR, set to a Q25 quality threshold and the strictest error-elimination algorithm, was used for CDR3 identification, clonotype clustering and error correction. Lower-bound total TCR beta diversity was estimated with a nonparametric unseen species model using Euler transformation. TCRdb trimmed public reads at Q25 via fastp, called clones via MiXCR and kept in-frame beta chains. Entries that share a CDR3 protein sequence are merged under the most common genes and DNA. V and J calls and clone size were set by TCRdb, not the authors. For this sample there are about 940,000 distinct CDR3 sequences; roughly 43% appear just once. The ten biggest clones cover over 10% of the sample.

From its cysteine to its phenylalanine, the CDR3 spans 14 amino acids. CDR3 DNA only is kept here, 42 bases in frame from base 1. At the junction V is shortened by 0 bases and J by 4 bases, with 9 bases in between. The germline V gene gives CDR1 as LGHNA and CDR2 as YNFKEQ. Details on this clonotype: Its specific antigen is unknown. Within one base of it there is no much larger clone, and no base qualities were kept.

The approximately 39 donors, aged 6 to 90 years, were systemically healthy Caucasian individuals from Russia. Each donor gave about 9.8 milliliters of peripheral blood, drawn into EDTA-treated Vacutainer tubes. Ficoll-Paque density-gradient centrifugation was used to isolate PBMCs, with at least 7 million obtained per sample. Trizol reagent was used to extract total RNA from PBMCs, with at least 5 micrograms per sample. The percentages of naive CD45RAhigh/CD27high T cells were determined by flow cytometry on a PBMC aliquot from every donor. The sequence was collected from a man younger than 40 in good health. Sequenced input: blood. Rearrangement joined TRBV4-2 to TRBJ2-5, with the D gene call left open. The CDR3 region reads CASSQEAPGETQYF. The base sequence is TGTGCCAGCAGCCAAGAGGCGCCCGGAGAGACCCAGTACTTC.